A single sample is the source of the 13 T cell receptor beta chains below, sequenced in a study of T-cell reconstitution after alpha-beta-depleted transplantation in children. During its preparation, the TCRbeta library received unique molecular identifiers. TCRdb re-analysed the PCR reads in MiXCR, keeping a single row per CDR3 protein. The sample has around 370,000 distinct CDR3 sequences; around 15% are singletons. Sample: PBMCs, mostly from graft donor cells, taken 360 days after TCRalphabeta/CD19-depleted stem cell transplant. Source of these receptors: a male patient under 10 years old who had a stem cell transplant for acute lymphoblastic leukemia, so the T cells may come from the graft donor.

The rearrangement links TRBV20-1 to TRBJ1-2; 7 positions match TRBD1. This CDR3 comprises 12 residues. Per germline, CDR1 DFQATT and CDR2 SNEGSKA (reference sequence). V dropped 3 bases and J dropped 7; count of bases not matched to a gene: 5. CDR3 DNA sequence: TGCAGTGCTAGGACAGGGTCCACTGGCTACACCTTC. This codes for CSARTGSTGYTF.

The chain links TRBV4-2 to TRBJ2-1; D is uncertain. V shed 4 bases and J shed 9 bases, with 16 bases lying between them. The CDR3 has 14 residues. The germline V gene has CDR1 LGHNA and CDR2 YNFKEQ. CDR3 coding DNA: TGTGCCAGCAGCCCCTACCCAGGCGACGGTGAGCAGTTCTTC. Its protein product is CASSPYPGDGEQFF.

For the CDR3, the DNA is TGTGCCAGCAGTCCCTACGGGGGCGGGGGGCGCACTAATGAAAAACTGTTTTTT. This sequence encodes CASSPYGGGGRTNEKLFF. This chain joins TRBV4-2 and TRBJ1-4; tentative D call: TRBD1 (6 bases). Per germline, CDR1 LGHNA and CDR2 YNFKEQ. There are 18 residues in the CDR3. V was shortened by 6 bases and J by 2 bases, with 22 bases between the two germline ends.

The CDR3 nucleotides read TGTGCCAGCATGGTCGCCCGCGGGACTAGCACAGATACGCAGTATTTT. This sequence encodes CASMVARGTSTDTQYF. The rearrangement links TRBV7-9 to TRBJ2-3; perhaps TRBD2 as D (6 bases). V was clipped by 7 bases and J by 0 bases, with 17 bases between them. This CDR3 spans 16 amino acids. The V gene's germline CDR1 is SEHNR and CDR2 FQNEAQ (reference sequence).

This clonotype was seen once. The chain recombines TRBV4-2 with TRBJ2-1; 16 positions agree with TRBD2. The CDR3 loop spans 18 amino acids. In germline, CDR1 is LGHNA, CDR2 YNFKEQ. V lost 1 base, J lost 7 bases, and 7 bases stayed unmatched. This CDR3 is CASSQAGTSGRGRNEQFF. Written as DNA, the CDR3 is TGTGCCAGCAGCCAAGCCGGGACTAGCGGGAGGGGTCGGAATGAGCAGTTCTTC.

For the CDR3, the DNA is TGTGCCAGCAGTGCCGGACTAGCGGAGAGCTCCTACAATGAGCAGTTCTTC. It yields the protein CASSAGLAESSYNEQFF. This chain uses TRBV28 with TRBJ2-1; 10 bases align to TRBD2. J was trimmed by 0 bases and V by 5 bases; bases with no gene match: 7. Germline loops: CDR1 MDHEN, CDR2 SYDVKM. The CDR3 loop spans 17 amino acids.

The rearrangement joins TRBV5-1 to TRBJ2-7, with 7 bases fitting TRBD1. CDR1 SGHRS and CDR2 YFSETQ come from the germline V gene. The CDR3 extends over 13 amino acids. The V segment lost 3 bases and the J segment 1 base; nucleotides outside the gene matches: 1. The CDR3 protein is CASSWDRSYEQYF. DNA of the CDR3: TGCGCCAGCAGCTGGGACAGATCCTACGAGCAGTACTTC.

This rearrangement joins TRBV24-1 to TRBJ1-5; D is undetermined. Trimming shortened V by 6 bases and J by 5 bases, and 7 bases separated the two germline ends. The CDR3 loop spans 12 amino acids. Germline V gives CDR1 KGHDR, CDR2 SFDVKD. The CDR3 bases are TGTGCCACCAGTTCCGGGGATCAGCCCCAGCATTTT. As protein: CATSSGDQPQHF.

This clonotype was counted between two and nine times. The chain joins TRBV20-1 to TRBJ2-1; TRBD2 is a possible D gene (6 bases). The germline V gene encodes CDR1 DFQATT and CDR2 SNEGSKA (reference sequence). CDR3 length equals 15 residues. The V end was cut by 1 base, the J end by 2 bases, with 12 bases between. The CDR3 spells CSARGRDKAYNEQFF. The CDR3 region has the DNA TGCAGTGCTAGAGGGCGGGATAAAGCCTACAATGAGCAGTTCTTC.

The sample holds many counts of this clonotype. CDR3 DNA sequence: TGTGCCAGCAGCTTCGGGGGAATAGGCAATCAGCCCCAGCATTTT. It is translated as CASSFGGIGNQPQHF. The rearrangement uses TRBV7-9 and TRBJ1-5; TRBD1 is a possible D gene (5 bases). Per germline, CDR1 SEHNR and CDR2 FQNEAQ (reference sequence). The CDR3 is made up of 15 amino acids. Trimming removed 3 bases from V and 2 bases from J, with 11 bases in between.

This clonotype was recorded a few times. This rearrangement joins TRBV4-3 to TRBJ2-1; 12 bases agree with TRBD2. J gave up 5 bases and V 3 bases, and 5 bases lay outside the gene matches. CDR3 size: 16 residues. Germline V gene sequence: CDR1 LGHNA, CDR2 YSLEER. This CDR3 is CASSHRLAGEDNEQFF. The CDR3 coding sequence is TGCGCCAGCAGCCACAGACTAGCGGGAGAGGACAATGAGCAGTTCTTC.

V gene TRBV5-1 combines with J gene TRBJ2-6; D is possibly TRBD1 (6 bases). The CDR3 runs 15 residues. Per the germline V gene, CDR1 is SGHRS and CDR2 is YFSETQ. V was shortened by 7 bases and J by 0 bases, with 11 bases between the two germline ends. CDR3 residues: CASGQLSSGANVLTF. The CDR3 DNA reads as TGCGCCAGCGGACAGCTTAGCTCTGGGGCCAACGTCCTGACTTTC.

This clonotype was detected many times. The V call is TRBV27, the J call TRBJ2-7, with TRBD1 matching over 7 bases. The CDR3 sequence is 13 residues long. The germline V gene encodes CDR1 MNHEY and CDR2 SMNVEV (reference sequence). Losses at the gene ends were 4 bases for V and 3 bases for J; bases not matched to a gene: 3. The CDR3 coding sequence is TGTGCCAGCAGTTCGGGACAGCTCTACGAGCAGTACTTC. This translates into CASSSGQLYEQYF.